This TCR beta chain was recovered during a study of graft-versus-host responses after intestinal transplantation listed by TCRdb under 2021. For the wider study: Multivisceral, liver-intestinal, or isolated intestinal transplants were received by the recipients. Samples from three later patients were sequenced in-house on an Illumina MiSeq with MiXCR processing rather than by the commercial service. After intestinal transplantation, graft-versus-host and host-versus-graft alloreactive T cell clones were followed in the graft, circulation and bone marrow using bulk TCR-beta CDR3 sequencing. Every recipient was given anti-thymocyte globulin induction, followed by approximately three years of maintenance tacrolimus and steroids. The cohort enrolled about two dozen intestinal transplant recipients, one of whom was a retransplant, and a few patients without pretransplant specimens were excluded. To identify alloreactive clones, pre-transplant mixed lymphocyte reaction products were sequenced and compared with unstimulated pre-transplant donor and recipient T cells. Donor T cell macrochimerism was defined as a peak of at least 4% donor T cells among recipient peripheral blood mononuclear cells. The paper's findings and limits, for the study overall: GvH clones were found in recipient bone marrow, and some of the GvH clones appeared earlier in ileal mucosa or blood, which is consistent with an intestinal mucosal origin. Early after transplant, peak levels of circulating GvH clones were found to be associated with declines in HvG clones. The conclusions were limited by the relatively low number and heterogeneity of the intestinal transplant patients. In patients with donor T cell macrochimerism, the allografts had high GvH to HvG T cell clonal ratios.

Note on this clone: Its antigen remains unidentified. Base qualities were left out, and no much larger clone turns up one base away.

In the first month after transplant, blood samples were collected up to 4 times, and after that at least monthly when available. Library creation used the immunoSEQ multiplex PCR assay. Adaptive Biotechnologies carried out high-throughput TCR-beta CDR3 sequencing of genomic DNA for most patients. The published analysis was carried out like this. Adaptive's ImmunoSEQ software supplied the TCR sequencing data for approximately 18 patients, while MiXCR and VDJtools were used to process three other patients. CDR3 nucleotide sequences shared between donor and recipient were removed because their origin could not be assigned. Alloreactive clones required at least 2-fold expansion over unstimulated cells and minimum CFSE-low frequency of 0.002% (template counts) or 0.001% (read counts). Clones were considered mappable if detected in sequenced pre-transplant spleen, lymph node, or MLR CFSE-low populations of the donor or recipient. The cumulative frequency of alloreactive clones was calculated as a percentage of all sequences, weighted by copy number. TCRdb took this table from immuneACCESS and kept in-frame rearrangements with V and J called. Such tables lack part of the clones; where checked against another copy, unresolved V genes explain under half of the gap, and the rest is unexplained. V and J calls plus clone size are reproduced from that table; the DNA served to infer D and trimming. The table for this sample lists under 20,000 clones; 85% to 95% of them were counted only once. Of the sample, more than 0.6% falls within the top ten clones.

Here V drops 6 bases and J drops 12 bases, and the junction holds 6 bases not matched to any gene. The CDR3, from cysteine to phenylalanine, totals 11 residues. Solely the CDR3 DNA is kept, with 33 bases framed from the first base. The germline V gene (reference sequence) sets CDR1 to LNHDA and CDR2 to SQIVND. The sequence was obtained from a human patient who received an intestinal transplant, so some T cells may come from the graft donor. The specimen comprised PBMCs, sampled 23 days after intestinal transplant. Recombination linked TRBV19 to TRBJ2-7, with 9 bases aligning to TRBD2. Read as DNA, the sequence is TGTGCCAGTAGCGGCGGACTAGCGTCGTACTTC. Its protein reads: CASSGGLASYF.